Listed below are T cell receptor beta chains from one sample, sequenced in a study of multiple sclerosis patients with progressive multifocal leukoencephalopathy. Sequenced by immunoSEQ multiplex PCR; TCRdb stores in-frame clones only, minus some. Altogether 30,000 or so clones are present, around 87% being singletons, with the ten largest covering about 1.3%. The sample here was PBMCs, taken from a patient treated with natalizumab. These receptor sequences come from a human donor with multiple sclerosis. The CDR3 runs from the conserved cysteine through the conserved F or W. Each record gives: D gene, J gene, V gene, clone size, CDR3 protein, CDR3 DNA. The D gene is left open where the match is weak. Some rows have no size entry. The others give once, few or many, or a class for an expanded clone.

d_call: .
j_call: TRBJ1-2
v_call: TRBV7-2
clone_size: .
cdr3_aa: CASSLSRTSPVGYTF
cdr3_nt: TGTGCCAGCAGCCTCTCCCGGACTTCGCCGGTTGGCTACACCTTC

d_call: .
j_call: TRBJ1-1
v_call: TRBV5-1
clone_size: .
cdr3_aa: CASSAVSGLNTEAFF
cdr3_nt: TGCGCCAGCAGCGCAGTTTCGGGATTGAACACTGAAGCTTTCTTT

d_call: .
j_call: TRBJ2-7
v_call: TRBV29-1
clone_size: once
cdr3_aa: CSVGLRTAGEQYF
cdr3_nt: TGCAGCGTTGGTTTACGGACAGCGGGCGAGCAGTACTTC

d_call: .
j_call: TRBJ2-7
v_call: TRBV5-6
clone_size: .
cdr3_aa: CASSRVPGADEQYF
cdr3_nt: TGTGCCAGCAGCCGAGTCCCGGGGGCGGACGAGCAGTACTTC

d_call: .
j_call: TRBJ1-2
v_call: TRBV6-1
clone_size: .
cdr3_aa: CASSEGVGQSYGYTF
cdr3_nt: TGTGCCAGCAGTGAAGGGGTCGGGCAGAGTTATGGCTACACCTTC

d_call: .
j_call: TRBJ2-2
v_call: TRBV19
clone_size: .
cdr3_aa: CASSMNREAGELFF
cdr3_nt: TGTGCCAGTAGTATGAACAGGGAGGCCGGGGAGCTGTTTTTT

d_call: TRBD2
j_call: TRBJ2-5
v_call: TRBV4-1
clone_size: .
cdr3_aa: CASSRTSGGVRETQYF
cdr3_nt: TGCGCCAGCAGCCGGACTAGCGGGGGGGTGAGGGAGACCCAGTACTTC

d_call: .
j_call: TRBJ1-1
v_call: TRBV4-3
clone_size: .
cdr3_aa: CASSRAVVGTEAFF
cdr3_nt: TGCGCCAGCAGCCGAGCCGTAGTAGGTACAGAAGCTTTCTTT

d_call: .
j_call: TRBJ1-1
v_call: TRBV29-1
clone_size: .
cdr3_aa: CSVLREGRGTNTEAFF
cdr3_nt: TGCAGCGTCCTCAGAGAAGGGCGGGGGACGAACACTGAAGCTTTCTTT

d_call: TRBD2
j_call: TRBJ2-1
v_call: TRBV14
clone_size: .
cdr3_aa: CASSPGLATTYNEQFF
cdr3_nt: TGTGCCAGCAGCCCCGGACTAGCGACGACCTACAATGAGCAGTTCTTC

d_call: TRBD2
j_call: TRBJ2-5
v_call: TRBV9
clone_size: .
cdr3_aa: CASSQWRGGETQYF
cdr3_nt: TGTGCCAGCAGCCAATGGCGGGGGGGCGAGACCCAGTACTTC

d_call: .
j_call: TRBJ2-2
v_call: TRBV2
clone_size: .
cdr3_aa: CASSEVTNTGELFF
cdr3_nt: TGTGCCAGCAGTGAAGTGACAAACACCGGGGAGCTGTTTTTT

d_call: .
j_call: TRBJ1-2
v_call: TRBV9
clone_size: .
cdr3_aa: CASSATDLTTGYTF
cdr3_nt: TGTGCCAGCAGCGCCACGGACCTCACCACCGGCTACACCTTC

d_call: .
j_call: TRBJ1-2
v_call: TRBV29-1
clone_size: .
cdr3_aa: CSVDGGFGYTF
cdr3_nt: TGCAGCGTTGACGGAGGATTCGGCTACACCTTC

d_call: .
j_call: TRBJ1-1
v_call: TRBV29-1
clone_size: .
cdr3_aa: CSVAYSGVGTEAFF
cdr3_nt: TGCAGCGTTGCATATTCAGGGGTGGGCACTGAAGCTTTCTTT

d_call: TRBD1
j_call: TRBJ1-1
v_call: TRBV29-1
clone_size: .
cdr3_aa: CSARDRGKGTEAFF
cdr3_nt: TGCAGCGCCCGCGACAGGGGTAAAGGGACTGAAGCTTTCTTT

d_call: .
j_call: TRBJ1-1
v_call: TRBV6-5
clone_size: .
cdr3_aa: CAAGIQAFF
cdr3_nt: TGTGCAGCTGGTATCCAAGCTTTCTTT

d_call: .
j_call: TRBJ2-3
v_call: TRBV5-1
clone_size: once
cdr3_aa: CASSLAKGWTNYGEQRQYF
cdr3_nt: TGCGCCAGCAGCTTGGCCAAAGGTTGGACGAACTACGGAGAACAAAGGCAGTATTTT

d_call: .
j_call: TRBJ1-4
v_call: TRBV2
clone_size: .
cdr3_aa: CASRPTATNEKLFF
cdr3_nt: TGTGCCAGCAGGCCGACAGCAACTAATGAAAAACTGTTTTTT

d_call: TRBD1
j_call: TRBJ1-2
v_call: TRBV28
clone_size: .
cdr3_aa: CASRGDRAYGYTF
cdr3_nt: TGTGCCAGCAGGGGGGACAGGGCCTATGGCTACACCTTC

d_call: .
j_call: TRBJ2-1
v_call: TRBV19
clone_size: .
cdr3_aa: CASSIGGVDEQFF
cdr3_nt: TGTGCCAGTAGTATAGGAGGGGTGGATGAGCAGTTCTTC

d_call: .
j_call: TRBJ1-5
v_call: TRBV28
clone_size: .
cdr3_aa: CASSAGVQPQHF
cdr3_nt: TGTGCCAGCAGTGCAGGGGTTCAGCCCCAGCATTTT

d_call: TRBD1
j_call: TRBJ1-2
v_call: TRBV6-6
clone_size: .
cdr3_aa: CASSYGDRAIGYTF
cdr3_nt: TGTGCCAGCAGTTACGGGGACAGAGCTATTGGCTACACCTTC

d_call: .
j_call: TRBJ2-2
v_call: TRBV7-8
clone_size: .
cdr3_aa: CASSLEQGWSAGELFF
cdr3_nt: TGTGCCAGCAGCTTAGAGCAGGGGTGGTCGGCCGGGGAGCTGTTTTTT

d_call: .
j_call: TRBJ2-1
v_call: TRBV7-2
clone_size: .
cdr3_aa: CASSLMVASYNEQFF
cdr3_nt: TGTGCCAGCAGCTTAATGGTGGCCTCCTACAATGAGCAGTTCTTC

d_call: .
j_call: TRBJ1-2
v_call: TRBV28
clone_size: .
cdr3_aa: CASSSPPEPHYGYTF
cdr3_nt: TGTGCCAGCAGTTCCCCCCCCGAGCCACACTATGGCTACACCTTC

d_call: .
j_call: TRBJ2-5
v_call: TRBV6-5
clone_size: once
cdr3_aa: CASSRPSLGQETQYF
cdr3_nt: TGTGCCAGCAGTCGACCCTCCCTAGGGCAAGAGACCCAGTACTTC

d_call: .
j_call: TRBJ1-2
v_call: TRBV28
clone_size: .
cdr3_aa: CASTSKGYGYTF
cdr3_nt: TGTGCCAGCACCTCGAAGGGCTATGGCTACACCTTC

d_call: TRBD1
j_call: TRBJ1-5
v_call: TRBV19
clone_size: .
cdr3_aa: CASSTKTGIYSNQPQHF
cdr3_nt: TGTGCCAGTAGTACCAAGACAGGGATTTATAGCAATCAGCCCCAGCATTTT